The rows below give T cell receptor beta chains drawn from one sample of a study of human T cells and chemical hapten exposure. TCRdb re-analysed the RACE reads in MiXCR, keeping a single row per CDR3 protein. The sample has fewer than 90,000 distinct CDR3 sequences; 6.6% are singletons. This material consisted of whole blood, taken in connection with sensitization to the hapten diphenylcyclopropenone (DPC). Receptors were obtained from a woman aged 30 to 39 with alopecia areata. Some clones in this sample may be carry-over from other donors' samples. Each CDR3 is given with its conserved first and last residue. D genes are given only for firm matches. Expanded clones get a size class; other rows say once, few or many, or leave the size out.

cdr3_aa: CSASFQEDQPQHF
cdr3_nt: TGCAGTGCTAGTTTTCAGGAGGATCAGCCCCAGCATTTT
d_call: .
v_call: TRBV20-1
clone_size: many
j_call: TRBJ1-5

cdr3_aa: CSAKGFNQPQHF
cdr3_nt: TGCAGTGCAAAGGGTTTCAATCAGCCCCAGCATTTT
d_call: .
v_call: TRBV20-1
clone_size: medium-sized
j_call: TRBJ1-5

cdr3_aa: CASTPTGFVDEQYF
cdr3_nt: TGTGCCAGCACCCCGACAGGGTTCGTGGACGAGCAGTACTTC
d_call: TRBD1
v_call: TRBV12-3/TRBV12-4
clone_size: many
j_call: TRBJ2-7

cdr3_aa: CASRVTGSRTEAFF
cdr3_nt: TGTGCCAGCAGGGTGACAGGGTCTCGAACTGAAGCTTTCTTT
d_call: TRBD1
v_call: TRBV12-3/TRBV12-4
clone_size: many
j_call: TRBJ1-1

cdr3_aa: CASSQSVANTEAFF
cdr3_nt: TGTGCCAGCAGCCAATCGGTCGCGAACACTGAAGCTTTCTTT
d_call: .
v_call: TRBV16
clone_size: many
j_call: TRBJ1-1

cdr3_aa: CASTKTETDTQYF
cdr3_nt: TGCGCCAGCACAAAGACAGAAACAGATACGCAGTATTTT
d_call: .
v_call: TRBV10-2
clone_size: many
j_call: TRBJ2-3

cdr3_aa: CASSTRLTGRMDGYTF
cdr3_nt: TGTGCCAGCAGTACCCGCCTCACAGGGCGGATGGATGGCTACACCTTC
d_call: .
v_call: TRBV7-8
clone_size: many
j_call: TRBJ1-2

cdr3_aa: CASSIDGNTEAFF
cdr3_nt: TGCGCCAGCAGCATCGACGGGAACACTGAAGCTTTCTTT
d_call: .
v_call: TRBV5-1
clone_size: few
j_call: TRBJ1-1

cdr3_aa: CSVTDRKTEAFF
cdr3_nt: TGCAGCGTTACGGACAGGAAGACTGAAGCTTTCTTT
d_call: TRBD1
v_call: TRBV29-1
clone_size: many
j_call: TRBJ1-1

cdr3_aa: CASSQGPVESNTGELFF
cdr3_nt: TGCGCCAGCAGCCAAGGCCCGGTAGAGTCGAACACCGGGGAGCTGTTTTTT
d_call: .
v_call: TRBV4-1
clone_size: .
j_call: TRBJ2-2

cdr3_aa: CASSQTLTAGNQPQHF
cdr3_nt: TGTGCCAGCAGCCAGACACTAACTGCGGGCAATCAGCCCCAGCATTTT
d_call: .
v_call: TRBV7-9
clone_size: few
j_call: TRBJ1-5

cdr3_aa: CSARDLGYSYNEQFF
cdr3_nt: TGCAGTGCTAGAGATTTGGGGTATTCCTACAATGAGCAGTTCTTC
d_call: .
v_call: TRBV20-1
clone_size: .
j_call: TRBJ2-1

cdr3_aa: CASSSRDIAYEQYF
cdr3_nt: TGCGCCAGCAGCTCCCGGGACATAGCCTACGAGCAGTACTTC
d_call: .
v_call: TRBV5-1
clone_size: few
j_call: TRBJ2-7

cdr3_aa: CASTHRDTNTGELFF
cdr3_nt: TGTGCCAGTACCCACCGGGACACAAACACCGGGGAGCTGTTTTTT
d_call: .
v_call: TRBV19
clone_size: .
j_call: TRBJ2-2

cdr3_aa: CSVDARGTDTQYF
cdr3_nt: TGCAGCGTTGATGCCAGGGGTACAGATACGCAGTATTTT
d_call: .
v_call: TRBV29-1
clone_size: many
j_call: TRBJ2-3

cdr3_aa: CASSQDILDNSRTEAFF
cdr3_nt: TGCGCCAGCAGCCAAGATATTTTGGACAACAGCAGGACTGAAGCTTTCTTT
d_call: .
v_call: TRBV4-1
clone_size: .
j_call: TRBJ1-1

cdr3_aa: CASSLDRGSGNTIYF
cdr3_nt: TGTGCCAGCAGCCTGGACAGGGGATCGGGAAACACCATATATTTT
d_call: TRBD1
v_call: TRBV7-3
clone_size: many
j_call: TRBJ1-3

cdr3_aa: CASARQTLYNEQFF
cdr3_nt: TGTGCCAGCGCGAGACAGACCCTCTACAATGAGCAGTTCTTC
d_call: .
v_call: TRBV6-1
clone_size: few
j_call: TRBJ2-1

cdr3_aa: CASTRGEADSDTQYF
cdr3_nt: TGTGCCAGCACCAGGGGAGAGGCAGATTCAGATACGCAGTATTTT
d_call: .
v_call: TRBV2
clone_size: .
j_call: TRBJ2-3

cdr3_aa: CASSRPDRGKGTDTQYF
cdr3_nt: TGCGCCAGCAGCCGCCCCGACAGGGGGAAAGGCACAGATACGCAGTATTTT
d_call: TRBD1
v_call: TRBV5-1
clone_size: many
j_call: TRBJ2-3

cdr3_aa: CASSRQVGCREQFF
cdr3_nt: TGTGCCAGCAGTCGCCAGGTGGGATGTCGTGAGCAGTTCTTC
d_call: .
v_call: TRBV12-3/TRBV12-4
clone_size: .
j_call: TRBJ2-1

cdr3_aa: CASSQDRERGYQETQYF
cdr3_nt: TGTGCCAGCAGCCAAGATAGGGAGAGGGGGTACCAAGAGACCCAGTACTTC
d_call: .
v_call: TRBV3-1
clone_size: many
j_call: TRBJ2-5

cdr3_aa: CASSFLVGTGELFF
cdr3_nt: TGTGCCAGCAGTTTTCTCGTGGGCACCGGGGAGCTGTTTTTT
d_call: .
v_call: TRBV12-3/TRBV12-4
clone_size: many
j_call: TRBJ2-2

cdr3_aa: CASSLPGGSYNEQFF
cdr3_nt: TGTGCCAGCAGTTTACCCGGGGGGTCCTACAATGAGCAGTTCTTC
d_call: TRBD2
v_call: TRBV27
clone_size: many
j_call: TRBJ2-1

cdr3_aa: CASSSWGSTGELFF
cdr3_nt: TGCGCCAGCAGCTCCTGGGGAAGCACCGGGGAGCTGTTTTTT
d_call: .
v_call: TRBV5-1
clone_size: many
j_call: TRBJ2-2

cdr3_aa: CSARPAGAIYGYTF
cdr3_nt: TGCAGTGCTAGGCCCGCGGGGGCGATCTATGGCTACACCTTC
d_call: .
v_call: TRBV20-1
clone_size: many
j_call: TRBJ1-2

cdr3_aa: CASSSGGAADTQYF
cdr3_nt: TGTGCCAGCAGCTCCGGGGGGGCAGCAGATACGCAGTATTTT
d_call: TRBD2
v_call: TRBV12-3/TRBV12-4
clone_size: few
j_call: TRBJ2-3

cdr3_aa: CASSSGGGEQFF
cdr3_nt: TGTGCCAGCAGTTCGGGCGGGGGGGAGCAGTTCTTC
d_call: TRBD2
v_call: TRBV12-3/TRBV12-4
clone_size: many
j_call: TRBJ2-1

cdr3_aa: CSARGGRSANEKLFF
cdr3_nt: TGCAGTGCTAGAGGCGGGAGGTCCGCTAATGAAAAACTGTTTTTT
d_call: .
v_call: TRBV20-1
clone_size: many
j_call: TRBJ1-4

cdr3_aa: CASSLGWDEQYF
cdr3_nt: TGTGCCAGCAGCTTAGGATGGGACGAGCAGTACTTC
d_call: .
v_call: TRBV6-1
clone_size: many
j_call: TRBJ2-7

cdr3_aa: CSATNTGRRAEAFF
cdr3_nt: TGCAGTGCTACCAATACAGGGCGACGTGCTGAAGCTTTCTTT
d_call: .
v_call: TRBV20-1
clone_size: many
j_call: TRBJ1-1

cdr3_aa: CASSPQGSNSGNTIYF
cdr3_nt: TGTGCCAGCTCACCACAGGGATCAAACTCTGGAAACACCATATATTTT
d_call: .
v_call: TRBV18
clone_size: few
j_call: TRBJ1-3

cdr3_aa: CASSLMTGGGPDEKLFF
cdr3_nt: TGTGCCAGCAGTTTAATGACAGGGGGAGGGCCCGATGAAAAACTGTTTTTT
d_call: TRBD1
v_call: TRBV28
clone_size: many
j_call: TRBJ1-4

cdr3_aa: CASSPSGVSYEQYF
cdr3_nt: TGTGCCAGCAGTCCTTCCGGGGTTTCCTACGAGCAGTACTTC
d_call: .
v_call: TRBV6-1
clone_size: .
j_call: TRBJ2-7

cdr3_aa: CASSYSYEQYF
cdr3_nt: TGTGCCAGCAGCTACTCCTACGAGCAGTACTTC
d_call: .
v_call: TRBV3-1
clone_size: many
j_call: TRBJ2-7